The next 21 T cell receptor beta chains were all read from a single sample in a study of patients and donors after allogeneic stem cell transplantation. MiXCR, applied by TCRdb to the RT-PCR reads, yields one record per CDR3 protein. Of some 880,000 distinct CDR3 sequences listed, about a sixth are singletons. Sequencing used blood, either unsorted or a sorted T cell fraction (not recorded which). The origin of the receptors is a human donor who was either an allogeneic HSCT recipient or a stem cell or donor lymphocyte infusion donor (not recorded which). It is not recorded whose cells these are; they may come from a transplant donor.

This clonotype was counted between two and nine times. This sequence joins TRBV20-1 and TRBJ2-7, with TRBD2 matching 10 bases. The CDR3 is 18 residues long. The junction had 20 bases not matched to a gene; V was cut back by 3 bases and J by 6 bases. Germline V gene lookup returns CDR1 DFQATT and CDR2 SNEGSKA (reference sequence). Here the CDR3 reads CSASILPIRGLAEGEQYF. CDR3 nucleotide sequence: TGCAGTGCTAGCATACTACCCATACGCGGACTAGCGGAAGGCGAGCAGTACTTC.

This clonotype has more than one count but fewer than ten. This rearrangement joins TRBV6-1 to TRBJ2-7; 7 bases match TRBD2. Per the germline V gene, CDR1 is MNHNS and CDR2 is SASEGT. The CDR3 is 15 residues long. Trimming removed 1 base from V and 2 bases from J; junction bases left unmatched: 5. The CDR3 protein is CASSEGAGRTYEQYF. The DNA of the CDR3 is TGTGCCAGCAGTGAAGGAGCGGGGCGGACCTACGAGCAGTACTTC.

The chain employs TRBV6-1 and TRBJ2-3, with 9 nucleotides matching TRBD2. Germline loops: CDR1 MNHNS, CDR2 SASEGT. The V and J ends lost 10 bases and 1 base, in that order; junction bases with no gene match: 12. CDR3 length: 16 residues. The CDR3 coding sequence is TGTGCCATAGGACGGGCTAGCGGGGTTGGCACAGATACGCAGTATTTT. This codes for CAIGRASGVGTDTQYF.

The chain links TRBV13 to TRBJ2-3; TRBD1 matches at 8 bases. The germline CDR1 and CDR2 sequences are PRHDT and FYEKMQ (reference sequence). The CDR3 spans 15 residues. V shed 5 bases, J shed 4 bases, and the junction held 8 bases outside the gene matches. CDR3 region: CASSGRTGSSDTQYF. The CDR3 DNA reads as TGTGCCAGCAGCGGTCGGACAGGGAGTTCAGATACGCAGTATTTT.

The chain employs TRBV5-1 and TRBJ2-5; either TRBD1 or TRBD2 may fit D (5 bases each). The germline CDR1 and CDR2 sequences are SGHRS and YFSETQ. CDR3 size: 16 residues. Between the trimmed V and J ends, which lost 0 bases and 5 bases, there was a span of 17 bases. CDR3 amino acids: CASSLAGAGPGETQYF. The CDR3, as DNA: TGCGCCAGCAGCTTGGCCGGGGCAGGTCCAGGGGAGACCCAGTACTTC.

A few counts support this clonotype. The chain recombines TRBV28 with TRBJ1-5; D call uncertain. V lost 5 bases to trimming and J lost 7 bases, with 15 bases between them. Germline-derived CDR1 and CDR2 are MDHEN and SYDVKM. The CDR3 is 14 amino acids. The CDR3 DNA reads TGTGCCAGCAGTGCTAGAAGGGCAGGACAGCCCCAGCATTTT. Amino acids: CASSARRAGQPQHF. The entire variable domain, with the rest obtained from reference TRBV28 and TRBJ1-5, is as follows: DVKVTQSSRYLVKRTGEKVFLECVQDMDHENMFWYRQDPGLGLRLIYFSYDVKMKEKGDIPEGYSVSREKKERFSLILESASTNQTSMYLCASSARRAGQPQHFGDGTRLSIL.

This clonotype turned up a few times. CDR3 region: CSAPDRKNSPLHF. The CDR3 DNA follows: TGCAGTGCTCCGGACAGAAAGAATTCACCCCTCCACTTT. V usage is TRBV20-1 and J usage is TRBJ1-6, with D tentatively TRBD1 (6 bases). CDR1 is DFQATT and CDR2 is SNEGSKA in the germline V gene (reference sequence). CDR3 length: 13 amino acids. Between the trimmed V and J ends, which lost 5 bases and 7 bases, there was a span of 12 bases.

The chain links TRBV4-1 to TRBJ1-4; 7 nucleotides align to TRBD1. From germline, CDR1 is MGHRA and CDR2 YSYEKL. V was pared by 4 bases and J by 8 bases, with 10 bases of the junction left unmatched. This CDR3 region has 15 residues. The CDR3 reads CASSPGTVLPEKLFF. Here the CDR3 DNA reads TGCGCCAGCAGCCCCGGGACAGTGTTGCCCGAAAAACTGTTTTTT.

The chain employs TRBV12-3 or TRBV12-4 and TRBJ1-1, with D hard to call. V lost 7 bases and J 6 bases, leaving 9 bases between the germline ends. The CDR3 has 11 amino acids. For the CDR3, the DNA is TGTGCCAGCAAATCCGGGGCTGAAGCTTTCTTT. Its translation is CASKSGAEAFF.

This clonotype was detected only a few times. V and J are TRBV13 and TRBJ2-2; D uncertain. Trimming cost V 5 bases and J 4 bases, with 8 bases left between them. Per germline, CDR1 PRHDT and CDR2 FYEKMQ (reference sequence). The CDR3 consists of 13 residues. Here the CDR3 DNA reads TGTGCCAGCAGCATCAGAGGCACCGGGGAGCTGTTTTTT. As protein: CASSIRGTGELFF.

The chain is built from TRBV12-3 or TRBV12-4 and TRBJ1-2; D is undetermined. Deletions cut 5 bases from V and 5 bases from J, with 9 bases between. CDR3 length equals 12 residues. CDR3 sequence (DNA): TGTGCCAGCAGTCCGGACTATTATGGCTACACCTTC. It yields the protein CASSPDYYGYTF.

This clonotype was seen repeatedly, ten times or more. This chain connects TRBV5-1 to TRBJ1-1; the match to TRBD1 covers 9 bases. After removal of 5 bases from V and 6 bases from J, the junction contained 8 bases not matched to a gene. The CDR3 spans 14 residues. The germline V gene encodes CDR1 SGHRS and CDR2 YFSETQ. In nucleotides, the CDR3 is TGCGCCAGCAGGCGGGACAGGGAAACTTCTGAAGCTTTCTTT. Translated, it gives CASRRDRETSEAFF.

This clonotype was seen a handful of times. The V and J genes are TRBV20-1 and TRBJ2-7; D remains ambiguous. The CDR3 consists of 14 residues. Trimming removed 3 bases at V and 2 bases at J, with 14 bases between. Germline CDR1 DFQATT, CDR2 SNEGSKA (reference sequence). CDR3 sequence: CSARLLLGTYEQYF. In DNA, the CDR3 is TGCAGTGCTAGGTTATTACTTGGTACCTACGAGCAGTACTTC.

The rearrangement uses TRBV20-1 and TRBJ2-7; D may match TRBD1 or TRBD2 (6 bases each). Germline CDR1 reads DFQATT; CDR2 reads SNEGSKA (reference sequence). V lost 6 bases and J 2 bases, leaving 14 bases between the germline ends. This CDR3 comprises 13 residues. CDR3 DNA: TGCAGTGCAGGGGGGAGGACCACCTACGAGCAGTACTTC. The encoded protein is CSAGGRTTYEQYF.

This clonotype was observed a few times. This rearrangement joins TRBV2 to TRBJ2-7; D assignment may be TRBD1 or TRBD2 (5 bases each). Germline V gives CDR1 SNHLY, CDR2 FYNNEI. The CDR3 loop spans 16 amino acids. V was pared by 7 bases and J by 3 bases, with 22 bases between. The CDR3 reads CASTERPGGGFYEQYF. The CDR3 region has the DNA TGTGCCAGCACCGAAAGGCCGGGTGGGGGATTCTACGAGCAGTACTTC.

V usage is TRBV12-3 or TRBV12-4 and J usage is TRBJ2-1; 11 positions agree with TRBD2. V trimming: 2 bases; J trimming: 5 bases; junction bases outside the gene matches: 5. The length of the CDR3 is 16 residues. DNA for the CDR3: TGTGCCAGCAGTTTACGGACTAGCGGGCGAAACAATGAGCAGTTCTTC. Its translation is CASSLRTSGRNNEQFF.

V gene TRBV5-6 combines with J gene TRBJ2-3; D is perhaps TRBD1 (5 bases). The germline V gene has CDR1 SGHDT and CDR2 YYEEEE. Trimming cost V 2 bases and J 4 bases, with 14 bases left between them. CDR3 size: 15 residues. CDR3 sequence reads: CASSFTQGSADTQYF. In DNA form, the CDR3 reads TGTGCCAGCAGCTTTACTCAGGGTTCCGCAGATACGCAGTATTTT. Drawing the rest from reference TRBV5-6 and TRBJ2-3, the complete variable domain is DAGVTQSPTHLIKTRGQQVTLRCSPKSGHDTVSWYQQALGQGPQFIFQYYEEEERQRGNFPDRFSGHQFPNYSSELNVNALLLGDSALYLCASSFTQGSADTQYFGPGTRLTVL.

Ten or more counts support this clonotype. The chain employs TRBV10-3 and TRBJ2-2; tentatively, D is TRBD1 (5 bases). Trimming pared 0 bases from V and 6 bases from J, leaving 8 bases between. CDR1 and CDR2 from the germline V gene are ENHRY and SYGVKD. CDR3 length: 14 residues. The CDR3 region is CAISESGVPGELFF. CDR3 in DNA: TGTGCCATCAGTGAGTCAGGGGTGCCCGGGGAGCTGTTTTTT.

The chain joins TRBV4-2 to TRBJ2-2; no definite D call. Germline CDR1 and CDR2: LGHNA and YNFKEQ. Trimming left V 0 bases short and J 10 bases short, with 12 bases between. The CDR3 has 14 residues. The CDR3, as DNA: TGTGCCAGCAGCCAAGAAAGGCTAGTCCTGGAGCTGTTTTTT. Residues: CASSQERLVLELFF.

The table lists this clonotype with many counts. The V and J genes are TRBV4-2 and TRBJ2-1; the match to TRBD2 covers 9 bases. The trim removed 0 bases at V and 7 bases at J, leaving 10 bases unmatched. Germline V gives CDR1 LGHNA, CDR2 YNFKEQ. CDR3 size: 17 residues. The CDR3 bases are TGTGCCAGCAGCCAAGATCGCCCTAGCGGGATGAGTAATGAGCAGTTCTTC. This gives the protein CASSQDRPSGMSNEQFF.

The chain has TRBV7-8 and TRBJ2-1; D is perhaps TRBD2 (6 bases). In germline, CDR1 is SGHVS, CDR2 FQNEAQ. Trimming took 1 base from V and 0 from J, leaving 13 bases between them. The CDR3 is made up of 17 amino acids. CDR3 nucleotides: TGTGCCAGCAGCTTAGGGGGTGGCGGGACCTCCTACAATGAGCAGTTCTTC. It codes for CASSLGGGGTSYNEQFF.